This TCR beta chain was recovered during a study of blood T cell repertoires in COVID-19 (dated by TCRdb to the early 2020s). For context, the study as a whole: Collaborator samples came from the United States, Italy and Spain and covered acute and convalescent phases of COVID-19. Subjects who had been exposed to COVID-19, were actively infected with it, or had recovered from it provided the deeply sampled blood TCRbeta repertoires that made up the dataset. The repertoires were released in a freely available public database intended as a resource for research on the immune response to SARS-CoV-2. The prospective study material was composed of cDNA or gDNA derived from T cells, B-cell-depleted T cells, or PBMCs. Samples came from the ongoing ImmuneRACE study (first 160 participants) plus 1,254 subjects from 6 global collaborators. Nearly every sample came with metadata listing a de-identified subject ID, COVID-19 status, age in years and sex. Where available, HLA class I and class II types were obtained from metadata supplied by the sample provider rather than from assay-based typing.

Each collaborating institution followed its own protocols to collect whole blood in K2EDTA tubes. Collaborator samples were shipped for TCRbeta analysis as frozen whole blood, isolated PBMCs, or DNA extracted from either sample type. The immunoSEQ Assay, a bias-controlled multiplex PCR, was used to amplify TCRbeta CDR3 regions from genomic DNA. In the source study's methods: The number of nucleated cells in each sample was estimated by amplification of reference gene primers within the assay. To quantify the absolute abundance of each unique TCRbeta CDR3 rearrangement, sequence reads were collapsed and filtered. For each sample, productive Simpson clonality was calculated as the square root of Simpson's diversity index over productive rearrangements. The source is immuneACCESS, and TCRdb retained only in-frame sequences with V and J called. Part of the clones is not carried over; for the studies checked, unresolved V genes explain less than half of this, and the remainder is unexplained. The D gene and trimming were derived from the DNA, and the V and J assignments and clone size from that table. Across this sample there are roughly 73,000 clones, with about 88% seen only once. Jointly, the top ten make up around 2.7% of the sample.

Study-level results and caveats: The quantity of clinical and demographic metadata differed by source and by participant and was supplied without curation.

Relative to germline, V is missing 4 bases and J is missing 1 base, with 6 bases of the junction outside any gene match. The CDR3 runs 16 amino acids, cysteine and phenylalanine included. Only the CDR3 DNA is retained, 48 bases long and in frame from the first base. CDR1 SGHRS and CDR2 YFSETQ were looked up in the germline V gene. As for this clone: Its specific antigen is unknown. Base quality data are lacking; no much larger clone is found one base away.

The sequenced sample was peripheral blood. The rearrangement joined TRBV5-1 to TRBJ1-4; 8 of the junction bases match TRBD1. The clonotype was recovered from a man between 65 and 85 years old with active or convalescent COVID-19. The DNA sequence is as follows: TGCGCCAGCAGCCCAGGGGGCGCCGGAACTAATGAAAAACTGTTTTTT. Protein translation: CASSPGGAGTNEKLFF.